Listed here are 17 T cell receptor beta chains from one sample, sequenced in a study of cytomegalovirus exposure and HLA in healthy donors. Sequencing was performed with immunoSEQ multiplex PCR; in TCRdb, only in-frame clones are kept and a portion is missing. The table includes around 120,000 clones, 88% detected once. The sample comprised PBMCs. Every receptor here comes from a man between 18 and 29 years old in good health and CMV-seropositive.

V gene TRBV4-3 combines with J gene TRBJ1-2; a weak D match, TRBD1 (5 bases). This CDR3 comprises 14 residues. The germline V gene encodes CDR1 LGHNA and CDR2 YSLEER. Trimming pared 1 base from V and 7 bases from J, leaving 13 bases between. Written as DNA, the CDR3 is TGCGCCAGCAGCCAAGTTGGGGGGAGTGGTGGCTACACCTTC. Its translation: CASSQVGGSGGYTF.

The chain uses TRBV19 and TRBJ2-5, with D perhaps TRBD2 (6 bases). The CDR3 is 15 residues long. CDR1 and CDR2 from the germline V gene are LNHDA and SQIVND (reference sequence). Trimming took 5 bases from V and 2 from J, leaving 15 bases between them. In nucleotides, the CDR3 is TGTGCCAGTAGTCCCCGGGTGGGGAGGCAAGAGACCCAGTACTTC. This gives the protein CASSPRVGRQETQYF.

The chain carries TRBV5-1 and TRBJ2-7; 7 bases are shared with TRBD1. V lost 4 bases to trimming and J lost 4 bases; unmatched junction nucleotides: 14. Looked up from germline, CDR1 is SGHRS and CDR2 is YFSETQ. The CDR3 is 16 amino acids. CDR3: CASSLHVDRSKYEQYF. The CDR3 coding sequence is TGCGCCAGCAGCCTCCATGTGGACAGGAGCAAGTACGAGCAGTACTTC.

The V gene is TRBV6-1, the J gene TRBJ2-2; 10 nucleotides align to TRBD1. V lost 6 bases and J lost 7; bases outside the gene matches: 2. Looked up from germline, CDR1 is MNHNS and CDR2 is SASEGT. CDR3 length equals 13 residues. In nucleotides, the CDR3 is TGTGCCAGCAGGACAGGGGGCTTCGGGGAGCTGTTTTTT. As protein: CASRTGGFGELFF.

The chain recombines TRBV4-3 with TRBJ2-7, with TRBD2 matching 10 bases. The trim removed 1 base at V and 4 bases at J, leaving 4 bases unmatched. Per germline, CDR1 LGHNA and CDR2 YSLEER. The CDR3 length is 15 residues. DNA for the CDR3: TGCGCCAGCAGCCAAGGGGTACTAGCGGGATACGAGCAGTACTTC. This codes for CASSQGVLAGYEQYF.

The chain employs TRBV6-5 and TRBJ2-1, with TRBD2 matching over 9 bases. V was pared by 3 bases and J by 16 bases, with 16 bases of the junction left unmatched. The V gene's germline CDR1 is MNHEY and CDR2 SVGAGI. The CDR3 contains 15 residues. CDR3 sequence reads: CASSYMSLAGPAVFF. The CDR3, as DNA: TGTGCCAGCAGTTATATGTCCCTAGCGGGACCCGCCGTTTTCTTC.

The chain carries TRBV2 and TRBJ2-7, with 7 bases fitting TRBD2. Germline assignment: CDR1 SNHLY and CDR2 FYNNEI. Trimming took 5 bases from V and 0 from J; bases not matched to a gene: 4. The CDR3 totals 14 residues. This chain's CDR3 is CASSSGILSYEQYF. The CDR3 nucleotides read TGTGCCAGCAGTAGCGGGATACTCTCCTACGAGCAGTACTTC.

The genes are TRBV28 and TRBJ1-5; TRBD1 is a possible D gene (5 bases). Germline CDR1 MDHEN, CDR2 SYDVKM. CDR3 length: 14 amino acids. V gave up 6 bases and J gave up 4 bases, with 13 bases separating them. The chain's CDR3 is CASSPPGGNQPQHF. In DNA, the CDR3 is TGTGCCAGCAGCCCTCCGGGGGGTAATCAGCCCCAGCATTTT.

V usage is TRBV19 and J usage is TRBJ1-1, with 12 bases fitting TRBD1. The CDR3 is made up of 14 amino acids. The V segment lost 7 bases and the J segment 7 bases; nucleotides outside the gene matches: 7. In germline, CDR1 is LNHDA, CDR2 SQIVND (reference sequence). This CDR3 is CASTRDRGLGEAFF. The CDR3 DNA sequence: TGTGCCAGTACTCGGGACAGGGGGCTCGGTGAAGCTTTCTTT.

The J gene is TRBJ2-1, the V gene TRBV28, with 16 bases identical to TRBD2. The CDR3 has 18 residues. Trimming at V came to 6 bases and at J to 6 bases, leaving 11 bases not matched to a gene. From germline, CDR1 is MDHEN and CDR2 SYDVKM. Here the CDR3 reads CASSYTGTSGGAINEQFF. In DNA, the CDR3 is TGTGCCAGCAGCTACACCGGGACTAGCGGGGGGGCGATCAATGAGCAGTTCTTC.

The CDR3 is CASSLGSGGAQETQYF. CDR3 nucleotide sequence: TGTGCCAGCAGCTTAGGGAGCGGGGGGGCTCAAGAGACCCAGTACTTC. The chain employs TRBV7-9 and TRBJ2-5; 10 bases align to TRBD2. The CDR3 contains 16 residues. The germline gives CDR1 SEHNR, CDR2 FQNEAQ (reference sequence). The J segment lost 2 bases and the V segment lost 1 base, leaving 4 bases of the junction unmatched. The variable domain in full, completed from reference TRBV7-9 and TRBJ2-5, reads DTGVSQNPRHKITKRGQNVTFRCDPISEHNRLYWYRQTLGQGPEFLTYFQNEAQLEKSRLLSDRFSAERPKGSFSTLEIQRTEQGDSAMYLCASSLGSGGAQETQYFGPGTRLLVL.

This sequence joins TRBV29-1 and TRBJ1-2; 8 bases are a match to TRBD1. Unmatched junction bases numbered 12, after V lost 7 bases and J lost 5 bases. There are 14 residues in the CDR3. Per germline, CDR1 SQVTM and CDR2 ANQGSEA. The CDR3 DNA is TGCAGCGCGAACCCCGGGACAGGAATGTATGGCTACACCTTC. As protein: CSANPGTGMYGYTF.

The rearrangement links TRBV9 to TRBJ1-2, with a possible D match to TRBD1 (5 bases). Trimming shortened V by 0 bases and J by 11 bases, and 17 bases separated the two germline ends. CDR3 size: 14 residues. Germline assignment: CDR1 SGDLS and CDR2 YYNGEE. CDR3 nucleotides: TGTGCCAGCAGCGTAGGAGACAGCCTTTATACTTACACCTTC. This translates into CASSVGDSLYTYTF.

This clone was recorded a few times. CDR3 loop: CALRVGEGYTF. CDR3 bases: TGTGCCCTTCGGGTGGGAGAGGGCTACACCTTC. The V and J genes are TRBV6-6 and TRBJ1-2; D is uncertain. Germline V gene lookup returns CDR1 MNHNY and CDR2 SVGAGI (reference sequence). Trimming cost V 11 bases and J 8 bases, with 15 bases left between them. The CDR3 is 11 amino acids.

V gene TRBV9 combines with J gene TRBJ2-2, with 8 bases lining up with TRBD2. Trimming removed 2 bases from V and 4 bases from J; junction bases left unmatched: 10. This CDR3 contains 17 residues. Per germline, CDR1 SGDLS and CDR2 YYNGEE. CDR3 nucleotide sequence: TGTGCCAGCAGCGTCAACCCCGGGGGGGCCAGCACCGGGGAGCTGTTTTTT. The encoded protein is CASSVNPGGASTGELFF. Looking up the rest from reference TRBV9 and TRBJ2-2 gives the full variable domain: DSGVTQTPKHLITATGQRVTLRCSPRSGDLSVYWYQQSLDQGLQFLIQYYNGEERAKGNILERFSAQQFPDLHSELNLSSLELGDSALYFCASSVNPGGASTGELFFGEGSRLTVL.

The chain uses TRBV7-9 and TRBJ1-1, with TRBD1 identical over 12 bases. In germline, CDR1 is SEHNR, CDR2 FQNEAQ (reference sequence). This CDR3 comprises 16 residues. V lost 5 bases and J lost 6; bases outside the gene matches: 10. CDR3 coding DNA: TGTGCCAGCAGCCCCCGGGGACAGGGGGCTTTCGCTGAAGCTTTCTTT. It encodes CASSPRGQGAFAEAFF.

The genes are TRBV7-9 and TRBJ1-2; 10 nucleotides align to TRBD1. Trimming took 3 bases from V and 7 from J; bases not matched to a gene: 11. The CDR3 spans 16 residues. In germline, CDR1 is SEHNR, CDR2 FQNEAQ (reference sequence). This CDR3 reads CASSFTGTGESVGYTF. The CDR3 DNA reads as TGTGCCAGCAGCTTCACCGGGACAGGGGAATCTGTTGGCTACACCTTC.